A single sample gave rise to the 10 T cell receptor beta chains below, sequenced in a study of cytomegalovirus exposure and HLA in healthy donors. The PCR was carried out with 60 Vbeta primers and 13 Jbeta primers. Produced via immunoSEQ multiplex PCR; TCRdb's table is partial and in-frame only. The table has about 130,000 clones, about two thirds seen once. The sequenced sample consisted of PBMCs. The receptors originated from a man in his fifties in good health and CMV-seropositive.

The chain combines TRBV19 with TRBJ1-5; 8 nucleotides align to TRBD1. Germline V gene lookup returns CDR1 LNHDA and CDR2 SQIVND (reference sequence). V lost 6 bases, J lost 4 bases, and 8 bases stayed unmatched. The CDR3 totals 15 residues. CDR3 protein: CASSRDRGRNQPQHF. The DNA of the CDR3 is TGTGCCAGTAGCCGAGACAGGGGCCGGAATCAGCCCCAGCATTTT.

The chain uses TRBV10-1 and TRBJ2-3, with 12 bases that match TRBD2. This CDR3 is built from 16 residues. Germline V gives CDR1 WNHNN, CDR2 SYGVQD (reference sequence). The junction had 5 bases not matched to a gene; V was cut back by 3 bases and J by 4 bases. The CDR3 sequence: CASSDPSSGGADTQYF. CDR3 bases: TGCGCCAGCAGTGACCCTTCTAGCGGGGGGGCAGATACGCAGTATTTT.

V is TRBV5-8 and J is TRBJ1-1; 7 positions match TRBD1. Germline CDR1 and CDR2: SGHTS and YDEGEE. V shed 6 bases, J shed 1 base, and the junction held 6 bases outside the gene matches. CDR3 size: 14 residues. CDR3 nucleotides: TGTGCCAGCAATACCGGGACAGAGAACACTGAAGCTTTCTTT. It encodes CASNTGTENTEAFF.

The V and J genes are TRBV9 and TRBJ2-5, with D maybe TRBD2 (6 bases). Germline V gene data show CDR1 as SGDLS and CDR2 as YYNGEE. Trimming cost V 0 bases and J 0 bases, with 6 bases left between them. The CDR3 length is 14 residues. The chain's CDR3 is CASSVGGNQETQYF. CDR3 nucleotide sequence: TGTGCCAGCAGCGTAGGCGGGAACCAAGAGACCCAGTACTTC.

V gene TRBV6-1 combines with J gene TRBJ1-1; 9 bases map to TRBD1. The length of the CDR3 is 14 residues. Germline V gene data show CDR1 as MNHNS and CDR2 as SASEGT. Trimming removed 5 bases from V and 10 bases from J; junction bases left unmatched: 11. The CDR3 loop is CASSRVQGAGGAFF. CDR3 DNA: TGTGCCAGCAGTAGGGTACAGGGGGCTGGTGGAGCTTTCTTT.

The chain links TRBV29-1 to TRBJ2-1; 14 nucleotides align to TRBD2. Germline CDR1 reads SQVTM; CDR2 reads ANQGSEA. This CDR3 comprises 17 residues. The V segment lost 7 bases and the J segment 7 bases; nucleotides outside the gene matches: 15. The CDR3 bases are TGCAGCGCCTCCGGGACTAGCGGGAGTCTGGTGGTGAATGAGCAGTTCTTC. Amino acid sequence: CSASGTSGSLVVNEQFF.

The table lists this clone with a few counts. The gene calls are TRBV2 and TRBJ2-5; D may be TRBD1 (5 bases). The CDR3 has 14 residues. Per the germline V gene, CDR1 is SNHLY and CDR2 is FYNNEI. V was cut by 1 base and J by 1 base, with 7 bases left in between. DNA for the CDR3: TGTGCCAGCAGTGAAGGGGGCTTCCAAGAGACCCAGTACTTC. It yields the protein CASSEGGFQETQYF.

The V call is TRBV7-9, the J call TRBJ2-5; D unclear. The V end lost 2 bases, the J end lost 1 base, and 5 bases lay between the germline ends. CDR3 length equals 13 residues. The germline V gene has CDR1 SEHNR and CDR2 FQNEAQ (reference sequence). CDR3 bases: TGTGCCAGCAGCTTACGAGGCCAAGAGACCCAGTACTTC. This sequence encodes CASSLRGQETQYF. The full variable domain, with the rest looked up from reference TRBV7-9 and TRBJ2-5, is DTGVSQNPRHKITKRGQNVTFRCDPISEHNRLYWYRQTLGQGPEFLTYFQNEAQLEKSRLLSDRFSAERPKGSFSTLEIQRTEQGDSAMYLCASSLRGQETQYFGPGTRLLVL.

J is TRBJ1-2 and V is TRBV6-4; 8 bases are shared with TRBD1. Germline loops: CDR1 MRHNA, CDR2 SNTAGT. The V and J ends lost 8 bases and 7 bases, in that order; junction bases with no gene match: 9. The CDR3 covers 13 residues. For the CDR3, the DNA is TGTGCCAGCGCCCCCGGGACAGGCAGTGGCTACACCTTC. Translated, it gives CASAPGTGSGYTF.

The chain employs TRBV4-3 and TRBJ2-1; D gene uncertain. The germline V and J ends were trimmed by 0 bases and 12 bases, with 12 bases remaining between them. Germline V gene lookup returns CDR1 LGHNA and CDR2 YSLEER. This CDR3 contains 13 residues. CDR3 residues: CASSQDRGPGQFF. The DNA for the CDR3 is TGCGCCAGCAGCCAAGATCGCGGTCCTGGGCAGTTCTTC.